This passage covers 16 T cell receptor beta chains from one sample sequenced in a study of CD8 T cells in Susac syndrome (dated by TCRdb to 2018 to 2020). Libraries came from the immunoSEQ multiplex PCR assay. RNA was extracted with the RNeasy kit and roughly 0.5 to 1 ug was reverse transcribed using random hexamers. In-frame beta chains were kept once TCRdb had trimmed the public reads at Q25 with fastp and called clones with MiXCR. Here each entry gathers all rows of one CDR3 protein and keeps the most common genes and DNA. The sample records approximately 150,000 distinct CDR3 sequences, approximately 94% of which are singletons. The biggest ten clones account for 0.084% of the sample. Sequenced material: CD4+ T cells from PBMCs. The receptors were sampled from a human donor with Susac syndrome.

This chain links TRBV25-1 with TRBJ1-2, with a weak D call TRBD1 (5 bases). CDR3 length: 16 amino acids. Germline-derived CDR1 and CDR2 are MGHDK and SYGVNS. Trimming left V 2 bases short and J 1 base short, with 14 bases between. The CDR3 nucleotides read TGTGCCAGCAGTGAACGGCGGGACGACCATAACTATGGCTACACCTTC. Residues: CASSERRDDHNYGYTF.

This chain joins TRBV25-1 and TRBJ2-7; TRBD2 is a possible D gene (6 bases). Trimming removed 7 bases from V and 3 bases from J, with 13 bases in between. Germline CDR1 reads MGHDK; CDR2 reads SYGVNS. The CDR3 spans 13 residues. CDR3 protein: CASKGLGGYEQYF. Written as DNA, the CDR3 is TGTGCCAGCAAAGGCCTGGGGGGCTACGAGCAGTACTTC.

The rearrangement joins TRBV12-3 or TRBV12-4 to TRBJ2-7, with TRBD2 as a possible D gene (6 bases). This CDR3 spans 14 amino acids. Trimming removed 6 bases at V and 0 bases at J, with 12 bases between. The CDR3 spells CASRRDSSSYEQYF. The CDR3 nucleotides read TGTGCCAGCAGGCGGGACTCAAGCTCCTACGAGCAGTACTTC.

The gene calls are TRBV20-1 and TRBJ1-2; 7 nucleotides line up with TRBD1. Trimming at V came to 2 bases and at J to 3 bases, leaving 9 bases not matched to a gene. The CDR3 contains 15 residues. Per the germline V gene, CDR1 is DFQATT and CDR2 is SNEGSKA (reference sequence). The CDR3 is CSARPAGQVDYGYTF. In DNA form, the CDR3 reads TGCAGTGCTAGACCCGCCGGACAGGTGGACTATGGCTACACCTTC.

This clonotype was detected only once. The chain recombines TRBV7-9 with TRBJ2-5, with 10 nucleotides matching TRBD1. Unmatched junction bases numbered 4, after V lost 3 bases and J lost 6 bases. The germline gives CDR1 SEHNR, CDR2 FQNEAQ (reference sequence). This CDR3 has 14 residues. In nucleotides, the CDR3 is TGTGCCAGCAGCTTGGACAGGGGGGGACAGACCCAGTACTTC. Translating gives CASSLDRGGQTQYF.

This chain uses TRBV5-4 with TRBJ2-1, with D possibly matching TRBD1 (6 bases). In germline, CDR1 is SGHNT, CDR2 YYREEE (reference sequence). The CDR3 is made up of 13 amino acids. Trimming shortened V by 0 bases and J by 8 bases, and 9 bases separated the two germline ends. The CDR3 nucleotides read TGTGCCAGCAGCTTGGGGGGGCGGGATGAGCAGTTCTTC. It encodes CASSLGGRDEQFF.

This chain uses TRBV18 with TRBJ2-2, with 9 nucleotides matching TRBD1. This CDR3 comprises 15 residues. Germline V gene sequence: CDR1 KGHSH, CDR2 LQKENI. The J segment lost 9 bases and the V segment lost 0 bases, leaving 5 bases of the junction unmatched. The CDR3 sequence: CASSPPGQGSRELFF. The CDR3 DNA reads TGTGCCAGCTCACCACCCGGACAGGGGAGCAGGGAGCTGTTTTTT. Using reference TRBV18 and TRBJ2-2 for the parts outside the CDR3, the full variable domain is NAGVMQNPRHLVRRRGQEARLRCSPMKGHSHVYWYRQLPEEGLKFMVYLQKENIIDESGMPKERFSAEFPKEGPSILRIQQVVRGDSAAYFCASSPPGQGSRELFFGEGSRLTVL.

The chain employs TRBV7-9 and TRBJ2-1; possible D gene TRBD1, 6 bases. Germline assignment: CDR1 SEHNR and CDR2 FQNEAQ (reference sequence). The CDR3 is 13 residues long. Trimming took 7 bases from V and 9 from J, leaving 16 bases between them. The CDR3 region is CASTVAGASEQFF. In nucleotides, the CDR3 is TGTGCCAGCACGGTGGCAGGGGCAAGTGAGCAGTTCTTC.

This sequence joins TRBV7-3 and TRBJ2-5; 12 nucleotides agree with TRBD2. This CDR3 comprises 16 residues. After removal of 1 base from V and 4 bases from J, the junction contained 4 bases not matched to a gene. Germline V lookup: CDR1 SGHTA, CDR2 FQGTGA. The CDR3 DNA follows: TGTGCCAGCAGCTTAAGGCTAGCGGGAGGGTTAGAGACCCAGTACTTC. Protein product: CASSLRLAGGLETQYF.

This chain uses TRBV7-9 with TRBJ2-5; TRBD1 matches at 7 bases. Germline V CDR1 and CDR2: SEHNR, FQNEAQ (reference sequence). Trimming at V came to 5 bases and at J to 2 bases, leaving 8 bases not matched to a gene. The CDR3 has 15 residues. In DNA, the CDR3 is TGTGCCAGCAGCCGAGGGACAGACAGACAAGAGACCCAGTACTTC. This sequence encodes CASSRGTDRQETQYF.

This clonotype was detected only once. The V call is TRBV23-1, the J call TRBJ1-5; D unclear. TRBV23-1 qualifies as an ORF whose function is uncertain. Trimming took off 2 bases at V and 0 bases at J, with 20 bases between the two ends. The CDR3 totals 19 residues. CDR3 protein: CASSQRERVVGDSNQPQHF. The CDR3 DNA follows: TGCGCCAGCAGTCAAAGGGAGAGGGTCGTTGGAGATAGCAATCAGCCCCAGCATTTT.

This chain uses TRBV6-1 with TRBJ1-5; D is unclear. Looked up from germline, CDR1 is MNHNS and CDR2 is SASEGT. The CDR3 runs to 13 residues. The germline V and J ends were trimmed by 7 bases and 4 bases, with 11 bases remaining between them. The CDR3 DNA sequence: TGTGCCAGCACGACCATTCTTAATCAGCCCCAGCATTTT. Residues: CASTTILNQPQHF.

This clonotype has a single count. The gene calls are TRBV20-1 and TRBJ2-7, with TRBD1 matching over 11 bases. In germline, CDR1 is DFQATT, CDR2 SNEGSKA (reference sequence). With V trimmed by 6 bases and J by 5 bases, 12 bases remained unmatched. This CDR3 has 15 amino acids. The CDR3: CSANNPGTGGNEQYF. The CDR3 region has the DNA TGCAGTGCCAACAACCCCGGGACAGGGGGAAACGAGCAGTACTTC.

This clonotype occurred a few times. Sequence at one end of the junction differs from germline and may be a read error. The gene calls are TRBV5-1 and TRBJ2-7; D gene unclear. The CDR3 loop spans 12 amino acids. Per germline, CDR1 SGHRS and CDR2 YFSETQ. For the CDR3, the DNA is TGTGCCAGCAGTCCCGTAGGCTACGAGCAGTACTTC. It encodes CASSPVGYEQYF.

The chain combines TRBV4-1 with TRBJ2-7; possible D gene TRBD1, 6 bases. Germline CDR1 is MGHRA and CDR2 is YSYEKL. V shed 4 bases and J shed 2 bases, with 12 bases lying between them. The length of the CDR3 is 14 residues. Here the CDR3 DNA reads TGCGCCAGCAGCCCATACAGGGATGCCTACGAGCAGTACTTC. This sequence encodes CASSPYRDAYEQYF.

This sequence joins TRBV5-6 and TRBJ2-7, with 14 bases identical to TRBD2. Germline V CDR1 and CDR2: SGHDT, YYEEEE. The trim removed 4 bases at V and 2 bases at J, leaving 2 bases unmatched. The length of the CDR3 is 15 residues. This CDR3 is CASSRGLAGAYEQYF. In DNA, the CDR3 is TGTGCCAGCAGCCGGGGACTAGCGGGAGCCTACGAGCAGTACTTC.